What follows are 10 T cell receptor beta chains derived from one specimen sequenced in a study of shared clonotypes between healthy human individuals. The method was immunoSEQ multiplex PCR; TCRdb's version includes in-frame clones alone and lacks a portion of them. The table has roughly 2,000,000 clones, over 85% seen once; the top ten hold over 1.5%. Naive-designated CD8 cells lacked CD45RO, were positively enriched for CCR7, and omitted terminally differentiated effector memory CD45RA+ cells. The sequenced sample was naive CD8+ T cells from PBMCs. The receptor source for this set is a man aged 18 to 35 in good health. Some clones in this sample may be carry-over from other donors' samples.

The CDR3 region has the DNA TGTGCCATCAGCCCGACAGGGCCGAAAGATACGCAGTATTTT. Residues: CAISPTGPKDTQYF. The chain has TRBV10-3 and TRBJ2-3; 7 nucleotides line up with TRBD1. The CDR3 is 14 residues long. V shed 6 bases, J shed 5 bases, and the junction held 8 bases outside the gene matches. Germline loops: CDR1 ENHRY, CDR2 SYGVKD.

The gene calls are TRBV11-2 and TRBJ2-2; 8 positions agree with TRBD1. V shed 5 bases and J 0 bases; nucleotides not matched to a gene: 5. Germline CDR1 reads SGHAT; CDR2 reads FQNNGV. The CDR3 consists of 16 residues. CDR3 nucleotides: TGTGCCAGCAGCCCCAACAGGGGGTCGAACACCGGGGAGCTGTTTTTT. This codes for CASSPNRGSNTGELFF.

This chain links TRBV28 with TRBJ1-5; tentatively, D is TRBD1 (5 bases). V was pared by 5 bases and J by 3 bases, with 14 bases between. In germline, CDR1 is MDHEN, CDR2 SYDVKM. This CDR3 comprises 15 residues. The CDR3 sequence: CASSRPSDINQPQHF. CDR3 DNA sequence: TGTGCCAGCAGTAGACCCTCGGACATCAATCAGCCCCAGCATTTT.

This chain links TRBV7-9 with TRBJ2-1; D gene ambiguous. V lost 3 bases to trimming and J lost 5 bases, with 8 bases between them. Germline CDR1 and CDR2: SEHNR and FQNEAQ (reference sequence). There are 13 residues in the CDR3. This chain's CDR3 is CASSFYADNEQFF. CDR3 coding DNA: TGTGCCAGCAGCTTCTATGCTGACAATGAGCAGTTCTTC. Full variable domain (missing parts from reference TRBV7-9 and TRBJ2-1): DTGVSQNPRHKITKRGQNVTFRCDPISEHNRLYWYRQTLGQGPEFLTYFQNEAQLEKSRLLSDRFSAERPKGSFSTLEIQRTEQGDSAMYLCASSFYADNEQFFGPGTRLTVL.

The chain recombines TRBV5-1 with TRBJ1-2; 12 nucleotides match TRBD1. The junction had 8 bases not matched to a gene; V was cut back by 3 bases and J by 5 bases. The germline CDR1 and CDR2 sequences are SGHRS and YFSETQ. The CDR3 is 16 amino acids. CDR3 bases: TGCGCCAGCAGCTGGGACAGGGGGCGCATCAGTTATGGCTACACCTTC. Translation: CASSWDRGRISYGYTF.

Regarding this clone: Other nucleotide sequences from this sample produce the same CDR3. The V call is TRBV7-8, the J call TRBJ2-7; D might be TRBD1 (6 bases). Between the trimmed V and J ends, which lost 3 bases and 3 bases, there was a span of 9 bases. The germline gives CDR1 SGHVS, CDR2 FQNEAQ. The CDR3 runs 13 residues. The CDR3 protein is CASSLGQIYEQYF. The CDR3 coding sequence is TGTGCCAGCAGCTTGGGACAAATCTACGAGCAGTACTTC.

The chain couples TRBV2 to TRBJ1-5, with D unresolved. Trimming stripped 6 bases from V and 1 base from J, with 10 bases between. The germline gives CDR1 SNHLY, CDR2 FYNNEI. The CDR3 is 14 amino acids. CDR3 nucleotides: TGTGCCAGCAGGGGGTTTCCGAGCAATCAGCCCCAGCATTTT. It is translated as CASRGFPSNQPQHF. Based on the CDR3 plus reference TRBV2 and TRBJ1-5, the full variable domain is EPEVTQTPSHQVTQMGQEVILRCVPISNHLYFYWYRQILGQKVEFLVSFYNNEISEKSEIFDDQFSVERPDGSNFTLKIRSTKLEDSAMYFCASRGFPSNQPQHFGDGTRLSIL.

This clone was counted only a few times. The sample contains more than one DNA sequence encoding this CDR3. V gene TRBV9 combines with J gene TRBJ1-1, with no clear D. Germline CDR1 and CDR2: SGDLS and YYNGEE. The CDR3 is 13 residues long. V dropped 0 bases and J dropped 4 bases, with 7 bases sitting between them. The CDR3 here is CASSVGVTTEAFF. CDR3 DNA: TGTGCCAGCAGCGTAGGGGTTACCACTGAAGCTTTCTTT.

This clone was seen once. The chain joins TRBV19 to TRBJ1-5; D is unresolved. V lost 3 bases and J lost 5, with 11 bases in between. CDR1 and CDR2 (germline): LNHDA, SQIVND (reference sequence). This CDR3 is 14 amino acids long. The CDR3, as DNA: TGTGCCAGTAGTATCCTCTCCCGTTATCAGCCCCAGCATTTT. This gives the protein CASSILSRYQPQHF.

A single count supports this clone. The CDR3 here is CASSDEVGPSYEQYF. The CDR3 coding sequence is TGCGCCAGCAGTGATGAGGTGGGCCCCTCCTACGAGCAGTACTTC. The V and J genes are TRBV10-1 and TRBJ2-7; unclear D gene. Between the trimmed V and J ends, which lost 3 bases and 0 bases, there was a span of 12 bases. Germline V gives CDR1 WNHNN, CDR2 SYGVQD (reference sequence). The CDR3 is made up of 15 amino acids.